The present entry profiles one TCR beta chain with its context. Its antigen is unidentified. The sample belongs to a study of T cells after posttransplantation cyclophosphamide. Study-wide findings and caveats: TRB clonality was highly associated with recipient CMV seropositivity and reactivation. Donor-recipient repertoire similarity was low at 1-2 months, rising over year one.

The CDR3 totals 14 residues. Data came from immunoSEQ multiplex PCR; TCRdb stores just in-frame clones and leaves some out. Among roughly 3,400 clones listed, approximately 80% were seen once. The receptor's source is a woman aged 60-70 years in good health, CMV-negative, and a related stem cell transplant donor. Sequenced: memory CD8+ T cells sorted from blood. The chain has TRBV7-5 and TRBJ2-7; the DNA was not used to check the table's D call, TRBD1. TRBV7-5 is a pseudogene locus. CDR3 in DNA: TGTGCCAGCAGCATCGGGACAGGGATGCACGAGCAGTACTTC. Its translation is CASSIGTGMHEQYF.